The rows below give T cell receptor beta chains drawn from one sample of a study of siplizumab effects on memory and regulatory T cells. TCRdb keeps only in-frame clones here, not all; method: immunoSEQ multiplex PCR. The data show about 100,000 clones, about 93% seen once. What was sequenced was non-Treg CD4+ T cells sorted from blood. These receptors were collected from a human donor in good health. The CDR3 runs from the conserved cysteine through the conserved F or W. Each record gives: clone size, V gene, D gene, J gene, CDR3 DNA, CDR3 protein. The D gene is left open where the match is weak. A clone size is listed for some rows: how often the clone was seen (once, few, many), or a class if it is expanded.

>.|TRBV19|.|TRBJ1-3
TGTGCCAGTAGTTTAGGGTATCCAAGCTCTGGAAACACCATATATTTT
CASSLGYPSSGNTIYF
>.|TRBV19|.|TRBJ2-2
TGTGCCAGTAACTTCGCTCGGACAGAAGGGAACACCGGGGAGCTGTTTTTT
CASNFARTEGNTGELFF
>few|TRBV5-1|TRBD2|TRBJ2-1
TGCGCCAGCAGCTTGGGGGAGGGCCCCTACAATGAGCAGTTCTTC
CASSLGEGPYNEQFF
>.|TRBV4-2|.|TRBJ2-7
TGTGCCAGCAGCGGAGCGAGGGGACCTCGCCCGGGCGAGCAGTACTTC
CASSGARGPRPGEQYF
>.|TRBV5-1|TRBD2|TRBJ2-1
TGCGCCAGCAGCCCGGGTGGAGCGGGGGTGTACAATGAGCAGTTCTTC
CASSPGGAGVYNEQFF
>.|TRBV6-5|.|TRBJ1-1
TGTGCCAGCACCCCAACAGGTGGAGGGGGATCTGAAGCTTTCTTT
CASTPTGGGGSEAFF
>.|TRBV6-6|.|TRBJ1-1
TGTGCCAGCAGTTCAATACAGCTGAACACTGAAGCTTTCTTT
CASSSIQLNTEAFF
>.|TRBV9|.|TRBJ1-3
TGTGCCAGCAGCGTACGGGGCTCTGGAAACACCATATATTTT
CASSVRGSGNTIYF
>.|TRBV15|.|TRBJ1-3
TGTGCCACCAGCAGAGATTGGGGGTCTGCAAGGAGTGGAAACACCATATATTTT
CATSRDWGSARSGNTIYF
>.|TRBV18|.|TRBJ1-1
TGTGCCAGCTCACCAATCATTGAGGGAGCTTTCTTT
CASSPIIEGAFF
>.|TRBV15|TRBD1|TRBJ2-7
TGTGCCACCAGCAGAGAAGTGGGGCAGGGGGCGCACGAGCAGTACTTC
CATSREVGQGAHEQYF
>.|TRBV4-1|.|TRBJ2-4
TGCGCCAGCAGCCAAGAATTGGGTTTAGCGGCTGGGGTAGCCAAAAACATTCAGTACTTC
CASSQELGLAAGVAKNIQYF
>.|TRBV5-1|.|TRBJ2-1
TGCGCCAGCACCCTGGGGACCCAAGCCTACAATGAGCAGTTCTTC
CASTLGTQAYNEQFF
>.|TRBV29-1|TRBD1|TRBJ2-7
TGCAGCGTTGACCTCGGACAGGGGGATCACGAGCAGTACTTC
CSVDLGQGDHEQYF
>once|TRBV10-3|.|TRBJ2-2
TGTGCCATCAGTGAGCCTCTCGCCCATCGGGGGTTCACCGGGGAGCTGTTTTTT
CAISEPLAHRGFTGELFF
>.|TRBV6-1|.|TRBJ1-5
TGTGCCAGCAGTGAGTCCGGGGGACAGCCCCAGCATTTT
CASSESGGQPQHF
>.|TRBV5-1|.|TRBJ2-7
TGCGCCAGCAGAAGAAGGGACAGCATCATCTCGGGGGCCTACGAGCAGTACTTC
CASRRRDSIISGAYEQYF
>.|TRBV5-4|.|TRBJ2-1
TGTGCCAGCAGCTTGATAGGGAGCTCCTACAATGAGCAGTTCTTC
CASSLIGSSYNEQFF